This T cell receptor (beta chain) was sequenced for a study of shared T cell receptors in the human thymus. TCRdb's table, derived via immunoSEQ multiplex PCR, lists solely in-frame clones and lacks some. The data contain a few hundred thousand clones, around 95% of them singletons. CDR1 MDHEN and CDR2 SYDVKM come from the germline V gene. V gave up 4 bases and J gave up 8 bases; unmatched junction bases: 11. The CDR3 has 15 residues. The TCR comes from a human donor. The chain employs TRBV28 and TRBJ1-2; 9 bases fit TRBD1. Sample: thymocytes. The DNA of the CDR3 is TGTGCCAGCAGTTCTACCGGGACAGGGATTGTAGGCTACACCTTC. This sequence encodes CASSSTGTGIVGYTF.